This T cell receptor (beta chain) is from a study of T-cell memory formation after mild COVID-19 (dated by TCRdb to about 2021). Study-wide context: Most TCR sequence clusters were specific to one of the two donors. T-cell clones expanding and contracting after mild COVID-19 in a couple of donors were tracked by longitudinal TCRalpha and TCRbeta repertoire sequencing. The cohort comprised two young, previously healthy adult volunteers, one female and one male.

V and J are truncated by 5 bases and 0 bases respectively, leaving an intervening sequence of 5 bases. Looking up the germline V gene yields CDR1 SGHTA and CDR2 FQGTGA. The CDR3 starts with the cysteine, ends with the phenylalanine, and has 13 residues. Left in the record is the CDR3 DNA by itself, 39 bases read in frame from the first base. PBMCs were isolated by Ficoll-Paque density gradient centrifugation. Sequencing instrument: Illumina NovaSeq 6000. TCRalpha and TCRbeta cDNA libraries were constructed by 5'RACE with constant-segment primers, with sample barcodes and unique molecular identifiers being introduced. Trizol reagent was used to extract RNA from every sample. Library amplification was performed in two PCR steps, and a second sample barcode and Illumina TruSeq adapters were introduced in the second step. Sequencing of libraries was performed on an Illumina NovaSeq with 2 x 150 bp paired-end reads. The authors' analysis ran thus. With migec v1.2.7, reads were demultiplexed and then collapsed into UMI-guided consensus sequences. Using mixcr v2.1.11, UMI consensuses were aligned to TRA and TRB V and J templates and then assembled into clonotypes. Expanded or contracted clonotypes were those called significant by both edgeR and NoisET, with noise models trained on biological replicates. edgeR calls used a false discovery rate-adjusted p below 0.01 and a log2 fold-change threshold of 1. PCA with hierarchical clustering of max-normalized trajectories of the 1000 most abundant clonotypes was used as exploratory dynamics analysis. Separately sequenced CD4+ and CD8+ repertoires were used to assign a CD4 or CD8 phenotype to each responding clone. The public reads were quality trimmed at Q25 with fastp and then assembled into clones with MiXCR by TCRdb, keeping productive beta chains. Every entry covers one CDR3 protein and lists the most common genes and DNA from its rows. None of the V and J calls come from the authors' own analysis; TCRdb made them. The sample records fewer than 250,000 distinct CDR3 sequences, over 9.5% of which are singletons. 2.5% to 3.5% of the sample is in the top ten clones.

General findings and caveats noted by the study authors: Whether the second-wave clones peaking on day 37 were SARS-CoV-2 specific was not confirmed. Clones contracting from day 15 to 85 had balanced CD4/CD8 phenotypes, while a second wave expanding from day 15 to 37 was biased towards CD4+. Contracting CD4+ clones appeared mostly in the CM and EM memory subsets, whereas CD8+ clones were enriched in EMRA. Some responding clones were detected in pre-infection memory, suggesting pre-existing cross-reactive memory T cells joined the SARS-CoV-2 response. Only a couple of mild cases were covered in the study, and larger cohorts including severe cases with pre-infection samples were considered necessary.

Only a few counts were recorded for this clonotype. It has no known antigen specificity. One base away there is no much larger clone; base qualities are not given. Recombination connected TRBV7-3 to TRBJ2-1, with the D gene not confidently named. The sample consisted of PBMCs or a T cell subset sorted from them (not recorded which). This receptor was taken from a man aged 18 to 29 who had mild COVID-19 (a few samples of this study predate the infection). The sample titles of this study are shuffled in the database, so cell type and time point are left out; the donor was told from shared clones. The bases read TGTGCCAGCAGCGAACTCTCCTACAATGAGCAGTTCTTC. Translation gives CASSELSYNEQFF.